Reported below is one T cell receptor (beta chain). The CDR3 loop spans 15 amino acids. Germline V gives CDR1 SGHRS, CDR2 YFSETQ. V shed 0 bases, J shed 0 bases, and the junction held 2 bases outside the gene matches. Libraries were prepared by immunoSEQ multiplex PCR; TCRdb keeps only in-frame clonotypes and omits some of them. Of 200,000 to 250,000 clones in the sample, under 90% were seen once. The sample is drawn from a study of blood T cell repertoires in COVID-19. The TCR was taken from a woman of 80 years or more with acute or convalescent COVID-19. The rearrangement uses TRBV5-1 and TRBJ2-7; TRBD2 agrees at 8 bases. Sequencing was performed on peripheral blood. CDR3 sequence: CASSLGRGGSYEQYF. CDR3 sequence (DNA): TGCGCCAGCAGCTTGGGTCGGGGGGGCTCCTACGAGCAGTACTTC.